This entry describes one T cell receptor beta chain. Its target antigen remains unknown. It may be a read error: a sequence one base away is much more abundant. Library preparation was by PCR. Sequencing relied on an Illumina HiSeq 2500. Molecular barcoding was employed in the preparation of TCR libraries, with unique molecular identifiers being used to normalize TCRbeta repertoire quantification. Clones were called with MiXCR by TCRdb after fastp trimmed the public reads at Q25, and only in-frame beta chains were retained. Each record represents a unique CDR3 protein, reported with the most common genes and DNA among its rows. The sample includes some 490,000 distinct CDR3 sequences, with roughly an eighth observed a single time. Of the sample, under 7% falls within the top ten clones. These data belong to a study of T-cell reconstitution after alpha-beta-depleted transplantation in children (dated by TCRdb to about 2016). About the investigation overall: The study quantitatively tracked T-cell immune reconstitution after TCRalphabeta/CD19-depleted allogeneic hematopoietic cell transplantation in children using TCR repertoire profiling.

The sequence derives from a human donor who donated a stem cell graft to a child with combined immunodeficiency. The sequences come from PBMCs from the stem cell graft donor, collected from the stem cell graft.

The nucleotide sequence reads as follows: TGCAGCGTCGTACAGGCTATTAATGAAAAACTGTTTTTT. Its translation reads: CSVVQAINEKLFF. The chain is made from TRBV29-1 and TRBJ1-4, and TRBD1 may be the D gene, going by 5 matching bases. V and J are truncated by 6 bases and 4 bases respectively, leaving an intervening sequence of 12 bases. The CDR3, from cysteine to phenylalanine, totals 13 residues. Only the CDR3 part of the read is kept: 39 bases, read in frame from the first base. For CDR1 and CDR2, the germline V gene lists SQVTM and ANQGSEA.